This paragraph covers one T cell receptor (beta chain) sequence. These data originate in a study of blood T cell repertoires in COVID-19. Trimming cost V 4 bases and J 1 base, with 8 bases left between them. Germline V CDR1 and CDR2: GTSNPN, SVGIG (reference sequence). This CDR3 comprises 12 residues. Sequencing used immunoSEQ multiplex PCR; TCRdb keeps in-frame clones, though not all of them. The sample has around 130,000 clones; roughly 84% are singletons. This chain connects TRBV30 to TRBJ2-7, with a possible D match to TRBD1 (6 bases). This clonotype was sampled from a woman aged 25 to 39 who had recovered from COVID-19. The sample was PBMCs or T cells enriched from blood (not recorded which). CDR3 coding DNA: TGTGCCTGGAAAGGGGGTTCCTACGAGCAGTACTTC. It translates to CAWKGGSYEQYF.